This TCR beta chain is drawn from a study of OX40 agonist ivuxolimab in advanced cancers. Study background: Patients received ivuxolimab, an intravenous treatment, every 2 weeks at 0.01 to 10 mg/kg. Study findings and constraints: The study did not work out the antigen specificity of the expanded peripheral T cells.

The CDR3 is 16 residues long. V was trimmed by 1 base and J by 4 bases, leaving 16 bases between them. Per germline, CDR1 GTSNPN and CDR2 SVGIG (reference sequence). Remarks on this clone: Its specificity is unknown.

Measured with immunoSEQ multiplex PCR; TCRdb has only the in-frame clones, and not every one. The sample lists roughly 91,000 clones; 90% to 97% were seen once. The sequences come from CD4+ or CD8+ T cells sorted from blood, collected in a trial of the OX40 agonist ivuxolimab. The clonotype was recovered from an adult with an advanced solid tumor such as melanoma, head and neck, liver or kidney cancer. The chain recombines TRBV30 with TRBJ2-2, with D possibly matching TRBD1 (7 bases). CDR3 protein: CAWSGPGGLCTGELFF. CDR3 nucleotides: TGTGCCTGGAGTGGCCCAGGGGGGCTCTGCACCGGGGAGCTGTTTTTT.